Below, one T cell receptor beta chain is given with its context. Its cognate antigen is unknown. This specimen comes from a study of shared clonotypes between healthy human individuals. Across the whole study: A donor's plate count was three for CD4 naive and three for CD4 memory; CD8 naive had two and CD8 memory one.

The method was immunoSEQ multiplex PCR; TCRdb's version includes in-frame clones alone and lacks a portion of them. The sample lists around 1.5 million clones; roughly 98% were seen once. Study-level findings and limits: Across a handful of donors, naive CD4 shared around 5.3%, naive CD8 more than 3%, memory CD4 2% to 2.5%, memory CD8 about 0.4%.

The germline V gene encodes CDR1 SGHDT and CDR2 YYEEEE. With 1 base removed from V and 2 bases from J, the gap between germline ends came to 4 bases. This CDR3 is built from 13 residues. Sequences were obtained from naive CD4+ T cells sorted from blood. This sample's subset: CD45RA+ positively selected. This TCR came from a man aged 25 to 40 in good health. J is TRBJ1-5 and V is TRBV5-6; D is unresolved. The CDR3 reads CASSLWGNQPQHF. DNA of the CDR3: TGTGCCAGCAGCTTGTGGGGCAATCAGCCCCAGCATTTT.